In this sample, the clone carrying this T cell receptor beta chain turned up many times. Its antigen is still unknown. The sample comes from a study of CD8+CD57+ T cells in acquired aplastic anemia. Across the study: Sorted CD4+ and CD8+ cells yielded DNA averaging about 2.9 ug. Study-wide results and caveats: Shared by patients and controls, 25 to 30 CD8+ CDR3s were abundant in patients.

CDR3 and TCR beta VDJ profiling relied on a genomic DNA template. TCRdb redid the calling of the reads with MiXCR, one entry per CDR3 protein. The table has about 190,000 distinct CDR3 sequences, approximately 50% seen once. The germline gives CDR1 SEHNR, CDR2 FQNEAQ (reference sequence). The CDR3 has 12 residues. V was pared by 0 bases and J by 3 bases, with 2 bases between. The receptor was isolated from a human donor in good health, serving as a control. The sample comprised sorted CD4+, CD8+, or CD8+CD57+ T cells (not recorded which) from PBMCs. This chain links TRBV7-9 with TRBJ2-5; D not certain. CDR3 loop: CASSLAKETQYF. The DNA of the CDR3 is TGTGCCAGCAGCTTAGCGAAAGAGACCCAGTACTTC.